The 14 T cell receptor beta chains below come from one sample, sequenced in a study of cytomegalovirus exposure and HLA in healthy donors. The PCR ran on 60 Vbeta and 13 Jbeta primers. Clones were read by immunoSEQ multiplex PCR, and TCRdb kept only the in-frame ones, dropping some. The sample holds 140,000 to 150,000 clones, roughly 79% seen once. Sequencing used PBMCs. The source of these receptors is a woman aged 30 to 39 in good health and CMV-seronegative.

This chain joins TRBV27 and TRBJ1-2; unclear D gene. This CDR3 spans 14 amino acids. Germline loops: CDR1 MNHEY, CDR2 SMNVEV (reference sequence). The V gene lost 3 bases and the J gene lost 2 bases, with 10 bases spanning the gap. CDR3: CASSFSRSNYGYTF. DNA for the CDR3: TGTGCCAGCAGTTTTTCCAGGTCAAACTATGGCTACACCTTC.

This sequence joins TRBV11-2 and TRBJ1-1, with 7 bases fitting TRBD1. Germline CDR1 reads SGHAT; CDR2 reads FQNNGV. This CDR3 spans 16 amino acids. J gave up 0 bases and V 5 bases, and 9 bases lay outside the gene matches. Here the CDR3 reads CASSPTPGTVNTEAFF. The CDR3 nucleotides read TGTGCCAGCAGCCCAACCCCCGGGACAGTGAACACTGAAGCTTTCTTT.

V usage is TRBV5-1 and J usage is TRBJ1-2; TRBD1 might be the D (5 bases). In germline, CDR1 is SGHRS, CDR2 YFSETQ. Trimming left V 4 bases short and J 8 bases short, with 18 bases between. The CDR3 has 14 amino acids. The CDR3 coding sequence is TGCGCCAGCAGCACCGGGACTCTCCCCCCCGGCTACACCTTC. This gives the protein CASSTGTLPPGYTF.

The rearrangement links TRBV5-1 to TRBJ2-7; a possible D gene is TRBD1 (6 bases). The CDR3 covers 14 residues. Germline CDR1 and CDR2: SGHRS and YFSETQ. Deletions cut 4 bases from V and 0 bases from J, with 11 bases between. The CDR3 DNA follows: TGCGCCAGCAGCCGGGACACGAGCTCCTACGAGCAGTACTTC. It yields the protein CASSRDTSSYEQYF.

This clone has a handful of counts. V and J are TRBV5-1 and TRBJ1-1, with D unclear. The germline V and J ends were trimmed by 1 base and 0 bases, with 7 bases remaining between them. CDR3 length equals 14 residues. Per germline, CDR1 SGHRS and CDR2 YFSETQ. The CDR3 protein is CASSLSGLNTEAFF. CDR3 bases: TGCGCCAGCAGCTTGTCAGGTCTGAACACTGAAGCTTTCTTT.

The chain recombines TRBV4-3 with TRBJ2-1, with 8 bases that match TRBD2. V gave up 4 bases and J gave up 12 bases; unmatched junction bases: 8. The CDR3 sequence is 13 residues long. In germline, CDR1 is LGHNA, CDR2 YSLEER. The CDR3: CASSLGLAPTQFF. CDR3 DNA: TGCGCCAGCAGCCTAGGACTAGCACCCACGCAGTTCTTC.

V gene TRBV7-9 combines with J gene TRBJ1-5; D may be TRBD1 (5 bases). Trimming cost V 5 bases and J 1 base, with 18 bases left between them. Germline assignment: CDR1 SEHNR and CDR2 FQNEAQ (reference sequence). The CDR3 is 17 residues long. The CDR3 loop is CASSLIGGDGSNQPQHF. As DNA, the CDR3 is TGTGCCAGCAGCCTCATTGGGGGGGATGGCAGCAATCAGCCCCAGCATTTT.

This sequence joins TRBV11-2 and TRBJ1-2, with a tentative D call TRBD1 (5 bases). Trimming removed 6 bases from V and 5 bases from J, with 16 bases in between. This CDR3 spans 14 amino acids. The germline gives CDR1 SGHAT, CDR2 FQNNGV. For the CDR3, the DNA is TGTGCCAGCAGTTTAACCGCCGCAGGGTATGGCTACACCTTC. Amino acids: CASSLTAAGYGYTF. Complete variable domain (other parts from reference TRBV11-2 and TRBJ1-2): EAGVAQSPRYKIIEKRQSVAFWCNPISGHATLYWYQQILGQGPKLLIQFQNNGVVDDSQLPKDRFSAERLKGVDSTLKIQPAKLEDSAVYLCASSLTAAGYGYTFGSGTRLTVV.

The chain is built from TRBV9 and TRBJ1-1, with D uncertain. The CDR3 has 13 amino acids. CDR1 is SGDLS and CDR2 is YYNGEE in the germline V gene. V lost 0 bases to trimming and J lost 3 bases, with 6 bases between them. The CDR3 is CASSVGSDTEAFF. The CDR3 nucleotides are TGTGCCAGCAGCGTAGGGTCGGACACTGAAGCTTTCTTT.

This clone was seen only a few times. The rearrangement links TRBV9 to TRBJ1-1; TRBD1 agrees at 10 bases. Germline CDR1 SGDLS, CDR2 YYNGEE. V gave up 4 bases and J gave up 8 bases; unmatched junction bases: 11. CDR3 length equals 15 residues. The CDR3 nucleotides read TGTGCCAGCAGCATCATTGGACAGGGGGGGGCCGAAGCTTTCTTT. It specifies CASSIIGQGGAEAFF.

V usage is TRBV11-2 and J usage is TRBJ2-3, with 7 bases lining up with TRBD2. Germline V gene lookup returns CDR1 SGHAT and CDR2 FQNNGV. The CDR3 runs to 18 residues. The V gene end was trimmed by 0 bases and the J gene end by 0 bases; junction bases not matched to a gene: 9. CDR3 in DNA: TGTGCCAGCAGCTTAGATGGTCTAGCGGAGCTTAGCACAGATACGCAGTATTTT. Its translation: CASSLDGLAELSTDTQYF.

The count of this clone is one. The J gene is TRBJ2-3, the V gene TRBV6-4; D is unresolved. This CDR3 spans 15 amino acids. V was cut by 2 bases and J by 6 bases, with 15 bases left in between. CDR1 is MRHNA and CDR2 is SNTAGT in the germline V gene. CDR3 in amino acids: CASSDEASPLDTQYF. The CDR3 region has the DNA TGTGCCAGCAGTGACGAGGCCTCCCCCCTCGATACGCAGTATTTT.

The V gene is TRBV9, the J gene TRBJ2-2; 8 bases are a match to TRBD1. The CDR3 consists of 14 residues. The V and J ends lost 1 base and 5 bases, in that order; junction bases with no gene match: 1. Germline CDR1 SGDLS, CDR2 YYNGEE. CDR3 amino acids: CASSVRQGTGELFF. CDR3 bases: TGTGCCAGCAGCGTAAGACAGGGGACCGGGGAGCTGTTTTTT.

The rearrangement uses TRBV11-3 and TRBJ1-2; 7 positions agree with TRBD1. Germline loops: CDR1 SGHNT, CDR2 YENEEA. J was trimmed by 8 bases and V by 1 base; bases with no gene match: 10. The CDR3 has 15 residues. The CDR3 is CASSLVGGGMEGYTF. In nucleotides, the CDR3 is TGTGCCAGCAGCTTAGTTGGAGGGGGCATGGAGGGCTACACCTTC.